A selection of T cell receptor beta chains follows, all from one sample in a study of memory CD4+ T cells and cytomegalovirus serostatus. Clones were read by immunoSEQ multiplex PCR, and TCRdb kept only the in-frame ones, dropping some. The repertoire holds about 61,000 clones, 75% to 90% seen once, with nearly 0.9% in the top ten. Specimen: memory CD4+ T cells from blood. The receptors stem from an adult in good health and CMV-seronegative. The CDR3 runs from the conserved cysteine through the conserved F or W. The D gene is left open where the match is weak. For some rows the clone size is stated as once, few or many, or as a class when expanded; others skip it.

size: -; V: TRBV7-9; D: -; J: TRBJ2-2; CDR3: CASSLVGHQVVTGELFF; DNA: TGTGCCAGCAGCCTAGTAGGACACCAAGTGGTGACCGGGGAGCTGTTTTTT
size: few; V: TRBV28; D: -; J: TRBJ2-7; CDR3: CASSLVSYEQYF; DNA: TGTGCCAGCAGTTTAGTTTCCTACGAGCAGTACTTC
size: -; V: TRBV2; D: -; J: TRBJ1-2; CDR3: CASSEARGANYGYTF; DNA: TGTGCCAGCAGTGAAGCGCGTGGGGCTAACTATGGCTACACCTTC
size: once; V: TRBV2; D: TRBD1; J: TRBJ1-4; CDR3: CASRGQGALNEKLFF; DNA: TGTGCCAGCCGGGGACAGGGGGCCTTGAATGAAAAACTGTTTTTT
size: -; V: TRBV7-3; D: -; J: TRBJ2-3; CDR3: CASSRTGTTPADTQYF; DNA: TGTGCCAGCAGTCGAACCGGGACAACCCCCGCAGATACGCAGTATTTT
size: -; V: TRBV7-8; D: TRBD1; J: TRBJ1-5; CDR3: CASNDRGRFQPQHF; DNA: TGTGCCAGCAACGACAGGGGGCGCTTTCAGCCCCAGCATTTT
size: once; V: TRBV6-5; D: -; J: TRBJ2-7; CDR3: CACRPSYEQYF; DNA: TGTGCCTGTCGCCCCTCCTACGAGCAGTACTTC
size: -; V: TRBV10-1; D: -; J: TRBJ2-1; CDR3: CASSSRTTSYNEQFF; DNA: TGCGCCAGCTCCTCCCGGACTACGTCCTACAATGAGCAGTTCTTC
size: -; V: TRBV18; D: TRBD1; J: TRBJ1-1; CDR3: CASSPDRQGYTEAFF; DNA: TGTGCCAGCTCACCTGATCGACAGGGCTACACTGAAGCTTTCTTT
size: few; V: TRBV6-1; D: -; J: TRBJ1-1; CDR3: CASSERTGWTEAFF; DNA: TGTGCCAGCAGTGAAAGAACGGGGTGGACTGAAGCTTTCTTT
size: -; V: TRBV5-1; D: -; J: TRBJ1-1; CDR3: CASSLAWRGTEAFF; DNA: TGCGCCAGCAGCTTGGCCTGGAGGGGCACTGAAGCTTTCTTT
size: -; V: TRBV19; D: -; J: TRBJ2-5; CDR3: CASSYRGGETQYF; DNA: TGTGCCAGTAGTTACAGGGGGGGTGAGACCCAGTACTTC
size: -; V: TRBV18; D: -; J: TRBJ2-3; CDR3: CASSPPSGGRTDTQYF; DNA: TGTGCCAGCTCACCACCGAGCGGCGGCCGGACAGATACGCAGTATTTT
size: -; V: TRBV19; D: -; J: TRBJ1-2; CDR3: CASSPMDSWLGYTF; DNA: TGTGCCAGTAGTCCAATGGACAGCTGGCTTGGCTACACCTTC
size: -; V: TRBV29-1; D: TRBD2; J: TRBJ2-1; CDR3: CSGRASGSVGEQFF; DNA: TGCAGCGGGCGGGCTAGCGGATCCGTGGGTGAGCAGTTCTTC
size: -; V: TRBV18; D: -; J: TRBJ1-2; CDR3: CASSPRAENYGYTF; DNA: TGTGCCAGCTCACCAAGGGCAGAGAACTATGGCTACACCTTC
size: -; V: TRBV19; D: -; J: TRBJ1-2; CDR3: CASSIDRRPYGYTF; DNA: TGTGCCAGTAGTATCGACAGGCGTCCGTATGGCTACACCTTC
size: -; V: TRBV7-8; D: -; J: TRBJ2-3; CDR3: CASSWGGGTDTQYF; DNA: TGTGCCAGCAGCTGGGGGGGCGGGACAGATACGCAGTATTTT
size: -; V: TRBV28; D: TRBD1; J: TRBJ1-1; CDR3: CASTRQGSRTEAFF; DNA: TGTGCCAGCACCAGACAGGGGAGCAGGACTGAAGCTTTCTTT
size: -; V: TRBV7-2; D: -; J: TRBJ2-7; CDR3: CASSPVKREGSYEQYF; DNA: TGTGCCAGCAGCCCGGTGAAGCGAGAGGGGTCCTACGAGCAGTACTTC
size: -; V: TRBV4-1; D: TRBD2; J: TRBJ2-7; CDR3: CASSQDRSGRRYEQYF; DNA: TGCGCCAGCAGCCAAGATAGGAGCGGGAGACGCTACGAGCAGTACTTC
size: -; V: TRBV10-2; D: TRBD1; J: TRBJ2-1; CDR3: CASSEGQGLYNEQFF; DNA: TGCGCCAGCAGTGAGGGACAGGGTCTCTACAATGAGCAGTTCTTC
size: once; V: TRBV4-2; D: TRBD1; J: TRBJ2-3; CDR3: CASSQGGTGIDTQYF; DNA: TGTGCCAGCAGCCAAGGAGGGACAGGGATAGATACGCAGTATTTT
size: -; V: TRBV6-5; D: TRBD2; J: TRBJ2-1; CDR3: CASAGGSKRFF; DNA: TGTGCCAGCGCCGGGGGGTCAAAGCGGTTCTTC
size: -; V: TRBV18; D: -; J: TRBJ2-3; CDR3: CASSPGQNTDTQYF; DNA: TGTGCCAGCTCACCCGGACAGAACACAGATACGCAGTATTTT
size: -; V: TRBV28; D: -; J: TRBJ2-7; CDR3: CASSTGAPHEQYF; DNA: TGTGCCAGCAGTACGGGAGCACCCCACGAGCAGTACTTC
size: -; V: TRBV7-6; D: -; J: TRBJ1-4; CDR3: CASSFGRANEKLFF; DNA: TGTGCCAGCAGCTTCGGTAGGGCTAATGAAAAACTGTTTTTT
size: once; V: TRBV6-5; D: -; J: TRBJ1-2; CDR3: CASSYSKGHGYTF; DNA: TGTGCCAGCAGTTACTCGAAGGGCCATGGCTACACCTTC
size: once; V: TRBV28; D: TRBD2; J: TRBJ2-1; CDR3: CASSSTTGPSGRLAYNEQFF; DNA: TGTGCCAGCAGTTCTACGACAGGACCTAGCGGGAGGTTAGCCTACAATGAGCAGTTCTTC
size: -; V: TRBV6-5; D: -; J: TRBJ1-4; CDR3: CASSYHTAATNEKLFF; DNA: TGTGCCAGCAGTTACCATACAGCTGCAACTAATGAAAAACTGTTTTTT
size: medium-sized; V: TRBV7-9; D: -; J: TRBJ2-1; CDR3: CASSPTGYNEQFF; DNA: TGTGCCAGCAGCCCTACCGGGTACAATGAGCAGTTCTTC
size: once; V: TRBV6-5; D: TRBD1; J: TRBJ1-2; CDR3: CASSGTANYGYTF; DNA: TGTGCCAGCAGTGGGACAGCTAACTATGGCTACACCTTC
size: once; V: TRBV7-2; D: TRBD1; J: TRBJ1-2; CDR3: CASSHRGGIDNGYTF; DNA: TGTGCCAGCAGCCACAGGGGGGGGATCGATAATGGCTACACCTTC
size: -; V: TRBV2; D: -; J: TRBJ2-5; CDR3: CASTRTAAGTQYF; DNA: TGTGCCAGCACCCGAACCGCGGCGGGGACCCAGTACTTC
size: once; V: TRBV5-1; D: TRBD1; J: TRBJ1-6; CDR3: CASRGGTGRNSPLHF; DNA: TGCGCCAGCAGGGGGGGGACAGGGAGAAACTCACCCCTCCACTTT
size: -; V: TRBV6-1; D: TRBD2; J: TRBJ2-1; CDR3: CASSGRLAVSYNEQFF; DNA: TGTGCCAGCAGTGGGAGACTAGCCGTATCCTACAATGAGCAGTTCTTC
size: -; V: TRBV10-3; D: -; J: TRBJ2-7; CDR3: CATKNWEPGIYEQYF; DNA: TGTGCCACCAAAAATTGGGAACCAGGAATCTACGAGCAGTACTTC
size: once; V: TRBV19; D: TRBD2; J: TRBJ2-7; CDR3: CASSRGLAGGPYEQYF; DNA: TGTGCCAGTAGTAGGGGACTAGCGGGGGGCCCCTACGAGCAGTACTTC
size: once; V: TRBV28; D: -; J: TRBJ1-5; CDR3: CASSQGLQPQHF; DNA: TGTGCCAGCAGTCAGGGACTTCAGCCCCAGCATTTT
size: few; V: TRBV19; D: -; J: TRBJ1-1; CDR3: CASSMQGRVNTEAFF; DNA: TGTGCCAGTAGTATGCAGGGTAGAGTGAACACTGAAGCTTTCTTT
size: -; V: TRBV5-1; D: -; J: TRBJ2-5; CDR3: CASSLSGQPETQYF; DNA: TGCGCCAGCAGCTTGTCGGGGCAGCCAGAGACCCAGTACTTC
size: -; V: TRBV5-1; D: -; J: TRBJ1-1; CDR3: CASSLRTENTEAFF; DNA: TGCGCCAGCAGCTTAAGAACAGAGAACACTGAAGCTTTCTTT
size: once; V: TRBV5-1; D: -; J: TRBJ2-2; CDR3: CASSSNTGELFF; DNA: TGCGCCAGCAGCTCGAACACCGGGGAGCTGTTTTTT
size: -; V: TRBV14; D: -; J: TRBJ2-1; CDR3: CASSHLGQTNEQFF; DNA: TGTGCCAGCAGCCACTTAGGACAGACTAATGAGCAGTTCTTC
size: -; V: TRBV14; D: -; J: TRBJ1-3; CDR3: CASSQVGGSGNTIYF; DNA: TGTGCCAGCAGCCAAGTAGGGGGCTCTGGAAACACCATATATTTT